The TCR beta chain under discussion was sequenced for a study of blood T cell repertoires in COVID-19. Study as a whole: The United States, Italy and Spain were the sources of the acute and convalescent COVID-19 samples.

The length of the CDR3 is 16 residues. The ends lost 0 bases at V and 4 bases at J; junction bases unmatched: 7. CDR1 is MGHRA and CDR2 is YSYEKL in the germline V gene. The protocol was immunoSEQ multiplex PCR, while the TCRdb copy is restricted to in-frame clones and leaves out a portion. The sample holds about 490,000 clones; roughly 88% are singletons and the top ten take approximately 2.9%. The gene calls are TRBV4-1 and TRBJ2-3; 7 bases agree with TRBD1. Sequencing input: peripheral blood. The sequence was obtained from a human donor in a cohort sampled during active COVID-19. CDR3 in amino acids: CASSQDPTGYADTQYF. The CDR3 region has the DNA TGCGCCAGCAGCCAAGATCCGACAGGGTATGCAGATACGCAGTATTTT.